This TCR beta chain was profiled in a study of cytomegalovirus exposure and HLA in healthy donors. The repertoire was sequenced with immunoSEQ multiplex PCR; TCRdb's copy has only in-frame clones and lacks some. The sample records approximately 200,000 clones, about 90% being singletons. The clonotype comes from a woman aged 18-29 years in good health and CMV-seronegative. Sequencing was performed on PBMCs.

CDR3 nucleotide sequence: TGTGCCAGTAGTAAACAGGGGAGGACTGAAGCTTTCTTT. Its translation is CASSKQGRTEAFF. V is TRBV19 and J is TRBJ1-1; 7 positions match TRBD1. Germline V CDR1 and CDR2: LNHDA, SQIVND (reference sequence). Trimming removed 4 bases from V and 5 bases from J; junction bases left unmatched: 4. There are 13 residues in the CDR3.